The TCR beta chain under discussion was sequenced for a study of identifying expanded T cells in peripheral blood. Study conclusions and caveats: Across healthy donors, higher total template counts meant significantly greater roughly two-week count variance.

Sequenced by immunoSEQ multiplex PCR; TCRdb stores in-frame clones only, minus some. The table lists about 53,000 clones, about 83% of them singletons. No infections or other immune events were documented during collection. In regard to this clone: Its target is unknown.

CDR3 length equals 12 residues. Germline V gene data show CDR1 as MNHEY and CDR2 as SVGAGI. Trimming removed 6 bases at V and 8 bases at J, with 13 bases between. This chain connects TRBV6-5 to TRBJ1-1; D is undetermined. Sequenced material: blood. This clonotype originated in a person between 18 and 75 years old in good health. As DNA, the CDR3 is TGTGCCAGCAGGTCGTCCTCGGGGGAAGCTTTCTTT. Encoded protein: CASRSSSGEAFF.